Sequencing of this T cell receptor (beta chain) was carried out in a study of blood T cell repertoires in COVID-19. Overall study: Acute and convalescent COVID-19 specimens originated in the United States, Italy and Spain. Sample material is recorded as cDNA or gDNA derived from T cells, B-cell-depleted T cells, or PBMCs.

This clone was found a few times. This CDR3 spans 13 amino acids. In germline, CDR1 is MGHRA, CDR2 YSYEKL. Deletions cut 4 bases from V and 5 bases from J, with 11 bases between. During the 2 weeks before they entered the study, exposed participants had met someone with a PCR-confirmed or clinician-diagnosed COVID-19 case. Original methodology: Estimation of nucleated cell counts was performed using reference gene primer amplification. The assay was immunoSEQ multiplex PCR, and TCRdb's table has in-frame clones only and misses some. V and J calls and clone size are as listed in that table; D and trimming were resolved from the DNA. Among a few hundred thousand clones listed, roughly 89% were seen once.

This chain connects TRBV4-1 to TRBJ2-5; tentative D call: TRBD1 (6 bases). The sequenced sample was PBMCs or T cells enriched from blood (not recorded which). This TCR was sampled from a man aged 30 to 45 who had been exposed to COVID-19. The CDR3 sequence: CASSPRRGETQYF. CDR3 in DNA: TGCGCCAGCAGCCCCCGTAGGGGGGAGACCCAGTACTTC.